The entry that follows covers one TCR beta chain sequence. The antigen is not known. Using genomic DNA as the template, TCR beta VDJ and CDR3 profiling was carried out. TCRdb independently ran MiXCR on the reads; one entry per CDR3 protein. The table lists approximately 260,000 distinct CDR3 sequences, about 80% of them singletons. Those patients picked for sequencing had displayed CD8+CD57+ cell expansion on flow cytometry. Each patient gave a blood sample that was collected before any therapy had been received. This sample stems from a study of CD8+CD57+ T cells in acquired aplastic anemia. Overall study context: Mean DNA quantity obtained from sorted CD4+ and CD8+ cells was about 3.2 ug. Study-wide findings and caveats: Controls did not differ significantly from patients in CD8+ Simpson's diversity.

The germline CDR1 and CDR2 sequences are SGHTA and FQGNSA. CDR3 length equals 16 residues. With 1 base removed from V and 9 bases from J, the gap between germline ends came to 21 bases. This chain uses TRBV7-2 with TRBJ1-2; D uncertain. Specimen: sorted CD4+, CD8+, or CD8+CD57+ T cells (not recorded which) from PBMCs. This sequence originates from a human donor with aplastic anemia. Here the CDR3 DNA reads TGTGCCAGCAGCTTAGAGGGAGGCCGCCTCACGCATTGCTACACCTTC. Protein: CASSLEGGRLTHCYTF. The full variable domain, rest sourced from reference TRBV7-2 and TRBJ1-2, is GAGVSQSPSNKVTEKGKDVELRCDPISGHTALYWYRQSLGQGLEFLIYFQGNSAPDKSGLPSDRFSAERTGGSVSTLTIQRTQQEDSAVYLCASSLEGGRLTHCYTFGSGTRLTVV.